Detailed here is one T cell receptor beta chain. Its matching antigen is unknown. Both TCR beta VDJ combination and CDR3 sequence profiling were carried out. Genomic DNA was the template for this profiling. TCRdb ran MiXCR on the reads and lists one entry per CDR3 protein. The sample has a few hundred thousand distinct CDR3 sequences; roughly 82% are singletons. The V gene lost 0 bases and the J gene lost 16 bases, with 12 bases spanning the gap. The germline V gene encodes CDR1 MGHRA and CDR2 YSYEKL. This CDR3 is built from 12 residues. This entry is derived from a study of CD8+CD57+ T cells in acquired aplastic anemia. As for the study in general: Mean DNA quantity obtained from sorted CD4+ and CD8+ cells was 2.5 to 4 ug.

CD8+CD57+ cell expansion had been shown by flow cytometry in patients chosen for sequencing. Study-level findings and limits: Shared by patients and controls, approximately 28 CD8+ CDR3s were abundant in patients. Significance was not reached for CD8+ Simpson's diversity between patients and controls.

The sequencing input was sorted CD4+, CD8+, or CD8+CD57+ T cells (not recorded which) from PBMCs. This TCR came from a human donor with aplastic anemia. The chain carries TRBV4-1 and TRBJ2-2; no firm D call. CDR3 nucleotides: TGCGCCAGCAGCCAAGATTCCACCGACGAGTTTTTT. This translates into CASSQDSTDEFF.